Listed here is a single TCR beta chain. All recovered Cohort 3 donors got two negative PCRs, got clearance, or saw symptom resolution. Here immunoSEQ multiplex PCR was the method, and the copy in TCRdb shows in-frame clones only, minus some. The sample includes some 260,000 clones, 70% to 90% seen only once; the top ten take under 2%. The source of the sample is a study of blood T cell repertoires in COVID-19. The wider study: Specimens from acute and convalescent COVID-19 originated in the United States, Italy and Spain. Nucleic acid was either cDNA or gDNA, and it came from T cells, B-cell-depleted T cells, or PBMCs.

Deletions cut 2 bases from V and 3 bases from J, with 7 bases between. In germline, CDR1 is MNHNS, CDR2 SASEGT. The CDR3 loop spans 13 amino acids. This chain joins TRBV6-1 and TRBJ1-2, with D hard to call. The specimen was PBMCs or T cells enriched from blood (not recorded which). The origin of this receptor is a man aged 35 to 55 who had recovered from COVID-19. CDR3: CASSELGDYGYTF. The CDR3 nucleotides are TGTGCCAGCAGTGAACTAGGAGACTATGGCTACACCTTC.